This T cell receptor (beta chain) was captured by sequencing in a study of long-term antiretroviral therapy in people with HIV. This CDR3 spans 16 amino acids. Germline CDR1 reads LNHDA; CDR2 reads SQIVND (reference sequence). Deletions cut 0 bases from V and 4 bases from J, with 13 bases between. The samples, holding roughly 0.9-11 million cryopreserved PBMC, were thawed before DNA extraction was carried out. The assay used was immunoSEQ (version v3.0), run at survey level. The method was immunoSEQ multiplex PCR; TCRdb's version includes in-frame clones alone and lacks a portion of them. This sample has approximately 29,000 clones; 65% to 85% occur once, and the top ten carry roughly 6.4%.

V usage is TRBV19 and J usage is TRBJ1-5; D might be TRBD1 (5 bases). The source was unsorted PBMCs, collected 0.4 years after starting antiretroviral therapy. This clonotype originated in a man aged 18 to 30 with HIV. In DNA, the CDR3 is TGTGCCAGTAGTATAGATGAATGGGGACTGAATCAGCCCCAGCATTTT. Translation gives CASSIDEWGLNQPQHF.